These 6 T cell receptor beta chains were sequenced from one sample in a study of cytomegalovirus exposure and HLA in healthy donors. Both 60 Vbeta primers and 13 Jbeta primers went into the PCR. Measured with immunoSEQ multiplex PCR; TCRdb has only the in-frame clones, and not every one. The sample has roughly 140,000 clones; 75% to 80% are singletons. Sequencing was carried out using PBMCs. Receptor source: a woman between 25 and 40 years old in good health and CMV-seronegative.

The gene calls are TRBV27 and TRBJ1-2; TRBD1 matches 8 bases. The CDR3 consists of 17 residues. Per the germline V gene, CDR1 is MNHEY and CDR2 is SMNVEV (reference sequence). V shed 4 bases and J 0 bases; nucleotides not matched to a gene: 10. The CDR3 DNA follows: TGTGCCAGCAGTTCCACCGGGACAGGTCCCACTAACTATGGCTACACCTTC. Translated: CASSSTGTGPTNYGYTF.

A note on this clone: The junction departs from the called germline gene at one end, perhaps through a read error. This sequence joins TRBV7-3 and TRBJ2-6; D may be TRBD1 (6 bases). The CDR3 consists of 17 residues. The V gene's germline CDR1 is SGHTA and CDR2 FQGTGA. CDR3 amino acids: CASTLGQGFSGANVLTF. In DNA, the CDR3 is TGTGCCAGCACCTTAGGGCAGGGGTTCTCTGGGGCCAACGTCCTGACTTTC.

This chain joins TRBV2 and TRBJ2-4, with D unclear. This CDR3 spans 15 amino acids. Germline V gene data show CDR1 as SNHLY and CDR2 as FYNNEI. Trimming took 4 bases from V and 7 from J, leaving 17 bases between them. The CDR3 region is CASSVATASLNIQYF. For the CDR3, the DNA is TGTGCCAGCAGTGTGGCCACAGCTTCGCTGAACATTCAGTACTTC.

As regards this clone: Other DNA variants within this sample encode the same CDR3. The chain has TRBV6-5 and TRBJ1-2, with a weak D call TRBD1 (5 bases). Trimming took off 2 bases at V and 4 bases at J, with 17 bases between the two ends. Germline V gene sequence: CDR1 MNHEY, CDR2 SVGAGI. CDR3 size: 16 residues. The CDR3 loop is CASSYLRGGGVYGYTF. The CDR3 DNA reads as TGTGCCAGCAGTTACCTAAGGGGCGGGGGGGTCTATGGCTACACCTTC.

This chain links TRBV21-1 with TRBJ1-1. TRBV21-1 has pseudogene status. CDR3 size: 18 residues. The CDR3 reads CASSANGTPTKGNTEAFF. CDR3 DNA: TGTGCCAGCAGCGCAAACGGGACTCCTACTAAGGGGAACACTGAAGCTTTCTTT.

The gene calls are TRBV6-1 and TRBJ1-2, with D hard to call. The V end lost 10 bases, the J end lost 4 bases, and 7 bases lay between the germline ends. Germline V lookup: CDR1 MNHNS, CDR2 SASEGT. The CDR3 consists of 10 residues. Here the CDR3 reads CATQFYGYTF. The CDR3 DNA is TGTGCCACCCAGTTCTATGGCTACACCTTC.